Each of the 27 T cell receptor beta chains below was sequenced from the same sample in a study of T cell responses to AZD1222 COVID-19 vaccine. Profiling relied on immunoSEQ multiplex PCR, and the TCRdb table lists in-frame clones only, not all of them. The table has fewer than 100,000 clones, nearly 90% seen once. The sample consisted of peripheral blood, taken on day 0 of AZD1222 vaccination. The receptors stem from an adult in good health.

CDR3 in DNA: TGTGCCAGCAGCTACGGACAGGCTACTTCTGAAGCTTTCTTT. Amino acids: CASSYGQATSEAFF. The chain links TRBV27 to TRBJ1-1, with 7 positions matching TRBD1. This CDR3 comprises 14 residues. Germline trimming cut 6 bases from V and 6 bases from J; bases unmatched to any gene: 10. The germline CDR1 and CDR2 sequences are MNHEY and SMNVEV (reference sequence).

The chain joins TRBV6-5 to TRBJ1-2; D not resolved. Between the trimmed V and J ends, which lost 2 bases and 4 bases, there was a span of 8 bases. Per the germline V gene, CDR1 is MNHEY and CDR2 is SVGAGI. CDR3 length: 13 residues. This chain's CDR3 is CASSYGGLYGYTF. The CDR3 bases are TGTGCCAGCAGTTACGGAGGGCTCTATGGCTACACCTTC.

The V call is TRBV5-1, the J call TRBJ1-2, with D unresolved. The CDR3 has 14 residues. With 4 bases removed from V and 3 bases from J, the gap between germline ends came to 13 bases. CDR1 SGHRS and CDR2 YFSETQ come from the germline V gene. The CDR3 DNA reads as TGCGCCAGCAGCGAAGCAACATCTCACTATGGCTACACCTTC. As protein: CASSEATSHYGYTF.

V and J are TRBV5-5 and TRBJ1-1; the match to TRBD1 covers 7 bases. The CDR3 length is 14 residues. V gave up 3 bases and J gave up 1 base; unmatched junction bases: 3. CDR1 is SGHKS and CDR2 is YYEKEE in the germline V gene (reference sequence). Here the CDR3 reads CASSSGQWNTEAFF. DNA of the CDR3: TGTGCCAGCAGCTCGGGACAGTGGAACACTGAAGCTTTCTTT. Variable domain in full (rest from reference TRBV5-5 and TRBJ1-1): DAGVTQSPTHLIKTRGQQVTLRCSPISGHKSVSWYQQVLGQGPQFIFQYYEKEERGRGNFPDRFSARQFPNYSSELNVNALLLGDSALYLCASSSGQWNTEAFFGQGTRLTVV.

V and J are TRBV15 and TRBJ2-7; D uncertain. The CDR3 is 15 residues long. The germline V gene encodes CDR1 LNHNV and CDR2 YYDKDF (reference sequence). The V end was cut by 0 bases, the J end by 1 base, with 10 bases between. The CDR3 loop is CATSRDGKASYEQYF. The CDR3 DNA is TGTGCCACCAGCAGAGATGGGAAAGCTTCCTACGAGCAGTACTTC. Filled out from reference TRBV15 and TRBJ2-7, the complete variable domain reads DAMVIQNPRYQVTQFGKPVTLSCSQTLNHNVMYWYQQKSSQAPKLLFHYYDKDFNNEADTPDNFQSRRPNTSFCFLDIRSPGLGDTAMYLCATSRDGKASYEQYFGPGTRLTVT.

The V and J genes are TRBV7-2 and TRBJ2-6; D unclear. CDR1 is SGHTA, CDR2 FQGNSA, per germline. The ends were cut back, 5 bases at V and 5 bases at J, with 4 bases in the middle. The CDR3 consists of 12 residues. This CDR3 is CASSLRANVLTF. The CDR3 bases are TGTGCCAGCAGCCTAAGGGCCAACGTCCTGACTTTC.

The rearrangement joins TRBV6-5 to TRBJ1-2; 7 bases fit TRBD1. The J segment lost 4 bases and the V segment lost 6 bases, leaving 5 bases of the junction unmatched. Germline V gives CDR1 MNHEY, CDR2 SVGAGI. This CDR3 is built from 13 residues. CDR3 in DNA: TGTGCCAGCAGCCGGAGGGGGCCCTATGGCTACACCTTC. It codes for CASSRRGPYGYTF.

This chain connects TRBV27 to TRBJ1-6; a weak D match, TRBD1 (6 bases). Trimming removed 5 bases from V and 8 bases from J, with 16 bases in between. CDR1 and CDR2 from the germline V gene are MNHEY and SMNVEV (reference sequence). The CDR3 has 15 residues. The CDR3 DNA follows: TGTGCCAGCAGTCACCTAATGGGGGCTGATTCACCCCTCCACTTT. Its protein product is CASSHLMGADSPLHF.

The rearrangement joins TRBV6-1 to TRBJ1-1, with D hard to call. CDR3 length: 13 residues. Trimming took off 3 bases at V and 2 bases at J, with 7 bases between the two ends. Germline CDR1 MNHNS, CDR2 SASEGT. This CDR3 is CASSEVDNTEAFF. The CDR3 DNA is TGTGCCAGCAGTGAGGTTGATAACACTGAAGCTTTCTTT.

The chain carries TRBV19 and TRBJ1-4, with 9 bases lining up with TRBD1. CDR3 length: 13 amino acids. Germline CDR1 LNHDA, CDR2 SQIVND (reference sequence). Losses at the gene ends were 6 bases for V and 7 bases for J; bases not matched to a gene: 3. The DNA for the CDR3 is TGTGCCAGTAGCAGACAGGGGGGTGAAAAACTGTTTTTT. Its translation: CASSRQGGEKLFF.

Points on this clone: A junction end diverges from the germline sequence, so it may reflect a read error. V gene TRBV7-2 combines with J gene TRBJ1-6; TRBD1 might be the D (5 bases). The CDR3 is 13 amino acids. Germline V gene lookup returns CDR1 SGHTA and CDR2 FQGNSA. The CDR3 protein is CASSLGSLGAFDF. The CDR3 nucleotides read TGTGCCAGCAGCTTAGGTAGTCTAGGGGCCTTTGACTTT. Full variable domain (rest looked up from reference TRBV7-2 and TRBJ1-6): GAGVSQSPSNKVTEKGKDVELRCDPISGHTALYWYRQSLGQGLEFLIYFQGNSAPDKSGLPSDRFSAERTGGSVSTLTIQRTQQEDSAVYLCASSLGSLGAFDFGNGTRLTVT.

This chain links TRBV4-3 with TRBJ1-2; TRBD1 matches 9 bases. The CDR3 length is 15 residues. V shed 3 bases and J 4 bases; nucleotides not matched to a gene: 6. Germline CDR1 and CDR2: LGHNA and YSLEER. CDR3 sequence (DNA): TGCGCCAGCAGCCAGCAACAGGGGGCCCCCTATGGCTACACCTTC. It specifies CASSQQQGAPYGYTF.

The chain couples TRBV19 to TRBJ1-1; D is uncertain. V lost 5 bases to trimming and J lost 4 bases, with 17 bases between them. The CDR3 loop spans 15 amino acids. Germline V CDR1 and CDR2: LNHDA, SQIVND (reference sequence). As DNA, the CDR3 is TGTGCCAGTAGTCTGACGACGGCCCCGAGCACTGAAGCTTTCTTT. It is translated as CASSLTTAPSTEAFF.

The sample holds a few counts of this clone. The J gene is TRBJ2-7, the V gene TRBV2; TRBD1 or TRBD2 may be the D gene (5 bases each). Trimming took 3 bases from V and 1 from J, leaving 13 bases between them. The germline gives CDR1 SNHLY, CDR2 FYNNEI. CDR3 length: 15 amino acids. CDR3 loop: CASSDERGGSYEQYF. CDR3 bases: TGTGCCAGCAGTGATGAGAGGGGTGGATCCTACGAGCAGTACTTC.

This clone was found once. This chain's CDR3 is CASGLGQMNTEAFF. DNA for the CDR3: TGTGCTAGTGGTTTGGGCCAGATGAACACTGAAGCTTTCTTT. The chain is built from TRBV12-5 and TRBJ1-1; D is undetermined. The CDR3 covers 14 residues. V lost 1 base to trimming and J lost 0 bases, with 6 bases between them. Germline CDR1 is LGHNT and CDR2 is FRNRAP.

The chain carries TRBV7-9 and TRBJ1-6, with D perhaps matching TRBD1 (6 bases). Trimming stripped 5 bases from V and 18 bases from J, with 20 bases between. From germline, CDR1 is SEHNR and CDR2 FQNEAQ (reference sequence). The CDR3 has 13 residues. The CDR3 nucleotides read TGTGCCAGCAGCCACGGGACCAGGGGAGCTCCCCACTTT. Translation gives CASSHGTRGAPHF.

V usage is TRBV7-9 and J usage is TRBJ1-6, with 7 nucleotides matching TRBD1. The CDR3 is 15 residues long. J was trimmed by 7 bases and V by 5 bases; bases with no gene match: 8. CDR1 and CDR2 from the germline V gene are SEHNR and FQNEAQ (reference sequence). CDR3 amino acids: CASSPPGQINSPLHF. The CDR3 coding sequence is TGTGCCAGCAGCCCTCCGGGACAGATAAATTCACCCCTCCACTTT.

The CDR3 here is CASGLQSGTGAAGELFF. DNA of the CDR3: TGTGCTAGTGGTTTGCAATCCGGGACAGGGGCGGCCGGGGAGCTGTTTTTT. J is TRBJ2-2 and V is TRBV12-5, with 10 bases aligning to TRBD1. This CDR3 region has 17 residues. With V trimmed by 2 bases and J by 6 bases, 9 bases remained unmatched. Germline V gene data show CDR1 as LGHNT and CDR2 as FRNRAP.

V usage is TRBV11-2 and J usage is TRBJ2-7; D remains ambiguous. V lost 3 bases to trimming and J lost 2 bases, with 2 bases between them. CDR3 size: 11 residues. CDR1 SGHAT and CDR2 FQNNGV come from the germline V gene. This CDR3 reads CASSLPYEQYF. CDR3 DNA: TGTGCCAGCAGCTTGCCCTACGAGCAGTACTTC.

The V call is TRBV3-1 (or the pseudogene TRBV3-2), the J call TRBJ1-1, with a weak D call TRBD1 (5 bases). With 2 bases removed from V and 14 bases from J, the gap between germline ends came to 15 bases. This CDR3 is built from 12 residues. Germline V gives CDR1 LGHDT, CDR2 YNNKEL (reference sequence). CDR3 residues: CASSQSGHPGFF. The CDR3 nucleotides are TGTGCCAGCAGCCAAAGTGGACACCCGGGGTTCTTT.

The CDR3, as DNA: TGTGCCAGCAGTTCCGACCCGACCGGGGAGCTGTTTTTT. Translation gives CASSSDPTGELFF. The chain is built from TRBV7-3 and TRBJ2-2; D is unclear. This CDR3 has 13 amino acids. The V gene's germline CDR1 is SGHTA and CDR2 FQGTGA. The ends were cut back, 6 bases at V and 5 bases at J, with 10 bases in the middle.

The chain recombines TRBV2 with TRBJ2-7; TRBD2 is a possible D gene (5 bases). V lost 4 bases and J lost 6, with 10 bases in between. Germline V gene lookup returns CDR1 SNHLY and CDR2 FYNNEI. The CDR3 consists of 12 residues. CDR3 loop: CASSVLRGEQYF. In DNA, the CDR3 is TGTGCCAGCAGTGTTCTACGGGGCGAGCAGTACTTC.

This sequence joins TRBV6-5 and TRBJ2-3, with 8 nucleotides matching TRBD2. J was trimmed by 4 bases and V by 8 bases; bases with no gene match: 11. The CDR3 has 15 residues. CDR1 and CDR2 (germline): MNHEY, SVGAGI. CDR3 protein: CASGTPGGRSDTQYF. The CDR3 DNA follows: TGTGCCAGCGGCACCCCGGGGGGGAGATCAGATACGCAGTATTTT.

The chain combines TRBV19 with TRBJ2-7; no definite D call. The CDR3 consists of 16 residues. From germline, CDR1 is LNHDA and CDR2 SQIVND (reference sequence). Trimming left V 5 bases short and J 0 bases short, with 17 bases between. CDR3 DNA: TGTGCCAGTAGTCTCCGGTGGCGGCCGAGCTCCTACGAGCAGTACTTC. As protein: CASSLRWRPSSYEQYF.

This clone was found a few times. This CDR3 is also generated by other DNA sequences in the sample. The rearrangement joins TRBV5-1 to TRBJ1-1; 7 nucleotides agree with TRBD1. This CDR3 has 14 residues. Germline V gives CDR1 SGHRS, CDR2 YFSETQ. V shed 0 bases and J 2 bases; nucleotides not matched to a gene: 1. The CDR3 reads CASSLDRGNTEAFF. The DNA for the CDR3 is TGCGCCAGCAGCTTGGACAGGGGAAACACTGAAGCTTTCTTT.

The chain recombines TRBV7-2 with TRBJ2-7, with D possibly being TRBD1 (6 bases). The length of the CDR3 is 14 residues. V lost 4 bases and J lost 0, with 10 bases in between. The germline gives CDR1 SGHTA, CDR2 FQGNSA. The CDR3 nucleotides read TGTGCCAGCAGCTCAACAGGGTCCTCCTACGAGCAGTACTTC. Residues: CASSSTGSSYEQYF.

The CDR3 sequence: CASRGLTAPYEQYF. The CDR3 DNA reads TGTGCCAGTAGAGGATTAACGGCTCCCTACGAGCAGTACTTC. This sequence joins TRBV19 and TRBJ2-7; D not resolved. CDR1 and CDR2 from the germline V gene are LNHDA and SQIVND (reference sequence). V was shortened by 6 bases and J by 2 bases, with 14 bases between the two germline ends. This CDR3 is built from 14 residues.